The present T cell receptor (beta chain) was sequenced within a study of read filtering for tumor transcriptome and immune sequencing. General study results and limits: Dropping single-read clonotypes raised IR-seq and RNA-seq shared-clonotype correlation.

This clonotype occurred a few times. The antigen is unknown. Looked up from germline, CDR1 is SGHNT and CDR2 is YYREEE (reference sequence). The CDR3 sequence is 13 residues long. V lost 5 bases, J lost 7 bases, and 12 bases lay in between. The library was built from roughly 400 ng RNA with molecular barcoded adaptors for alpha/delta and beta/gamma chains. TCRdb passed the reads through MiXCR, listing each CDR3 protein once. The sample yields around 130,000 distinct CDR3 sequences, less than 15% seen once. This sequence was found in a donor at least 40 years old with multiple myeloma. Sequencing was done on a sample of a population of CD138-negative cells sorted from bone marrow. V usage is TRBV5-4 and J usage is TRBJ1-4, with a possible D match to TRBD1 (5 bases). The CDR3 is CASSLEGFEKLFF. Here the CDR3 DNA reads TGTGCCAGCAGTCTGGAGGGGTTTGAAAAACTGTTTTTT.